This T cell receptor (beta chain) is from a study of blood T cell repertoires in COVID-19. In the study overall: T cells, B-cell-depleted T cells, or PBMCs provided the cDNA or gDNA that served as material.

TCRdb keeps only in-frame clones here, not all; method: immunoSEQ multiplex PCR. Of 120,000 to 150,000 clones detected, more than 75% appear once; the ten largest clones hold about 2.8%. Germline-derived CDR1 and CDR2 are LNHNV and YYDKDF (reference sequence). V gave up 4 bases and J gave up 5 bases; unmatched junction bases: 5. The CDR3 spans 14 residues. The V gene is TRBV15, the J gene TRBJ1-2; 9 bases fit TRBD1. This clonotype originated in a human donor with acute or convalescent COVID-19. The donor label of this sample is uncertain. What was sequenced was peripheral blood. CDR3 loop: CATSIDRGSYGYTF. The CDR3 DNA reads as TGTGCCACCAGCATAGACAGGGGGTCTTATGGCTACACCTTC.